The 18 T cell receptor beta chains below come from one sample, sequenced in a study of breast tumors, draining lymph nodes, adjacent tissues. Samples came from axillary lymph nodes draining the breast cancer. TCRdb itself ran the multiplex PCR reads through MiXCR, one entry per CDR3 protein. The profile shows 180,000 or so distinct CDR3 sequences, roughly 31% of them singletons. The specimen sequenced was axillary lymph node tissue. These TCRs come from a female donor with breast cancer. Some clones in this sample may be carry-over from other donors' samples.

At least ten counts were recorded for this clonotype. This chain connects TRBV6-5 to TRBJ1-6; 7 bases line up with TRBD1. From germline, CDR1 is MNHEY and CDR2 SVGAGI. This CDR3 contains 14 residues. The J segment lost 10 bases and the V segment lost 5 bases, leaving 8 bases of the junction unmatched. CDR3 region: CASSTRQGGSPLHF. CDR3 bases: TGTGCCAGCAGTACCCGACAGGGAGGATCACCCCTCCACTTT.

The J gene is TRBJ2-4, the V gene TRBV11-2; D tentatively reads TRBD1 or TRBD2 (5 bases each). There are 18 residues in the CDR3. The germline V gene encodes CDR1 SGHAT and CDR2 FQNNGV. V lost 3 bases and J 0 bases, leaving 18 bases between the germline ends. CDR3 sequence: CASSFEGTPGLAKNIQYF. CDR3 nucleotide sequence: TGTGCCAGCAGCTTTGAGGGGACCCCGGGGCTAGCCAAAAACATTCAGTACTTC.

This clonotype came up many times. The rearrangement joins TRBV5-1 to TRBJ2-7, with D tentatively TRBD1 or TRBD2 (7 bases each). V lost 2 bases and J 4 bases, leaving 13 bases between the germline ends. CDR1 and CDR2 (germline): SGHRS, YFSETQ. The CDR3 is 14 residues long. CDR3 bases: TGCGCCAGCAGCTTTACAGGGGAGGGGTACGAGCAGTACTTC. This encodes CASSFTGEGYEQYF.

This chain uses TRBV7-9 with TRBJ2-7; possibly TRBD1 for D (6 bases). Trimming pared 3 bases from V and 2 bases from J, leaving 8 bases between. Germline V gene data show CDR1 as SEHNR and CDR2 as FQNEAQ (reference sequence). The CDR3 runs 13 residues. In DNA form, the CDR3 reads TGTGCCAGCAGCTTGGACAGACCCTACGAGCAGTACTTC. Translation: CASSLDRPYEQYF.

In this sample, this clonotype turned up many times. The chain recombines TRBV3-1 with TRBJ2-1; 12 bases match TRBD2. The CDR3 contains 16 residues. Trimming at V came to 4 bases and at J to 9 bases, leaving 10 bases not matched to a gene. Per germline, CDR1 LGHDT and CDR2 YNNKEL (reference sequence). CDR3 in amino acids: CASSLEGLAGYPEQFF. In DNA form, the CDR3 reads TGTGCCAGCAGCCTCGAAGGACTAGCGGGATACCCTGAGCAGTTCTTC.

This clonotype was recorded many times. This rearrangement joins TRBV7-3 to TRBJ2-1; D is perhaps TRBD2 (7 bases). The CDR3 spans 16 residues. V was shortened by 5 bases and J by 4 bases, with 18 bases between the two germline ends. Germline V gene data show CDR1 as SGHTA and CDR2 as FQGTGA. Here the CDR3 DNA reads TGTGCCAGCAGCCGGAAGTCGGGGGGCGCGTACAATGAGCAGTTCTTC. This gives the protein CASSRKSGGAYNEQFF. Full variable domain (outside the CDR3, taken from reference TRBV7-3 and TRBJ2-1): GAGVSQTPSNKVTEKGKYVELRCDPISGHTALYWYRQSLGQGPEFLIYFQGTGAADDSGLPNDRFFAVRPEGSVSTLKIQRTERGDSAVYLCASSRKSGGAYNEQFFGPGTRLTVL.

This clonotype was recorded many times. CDR3 in amino acids: CASSPDRLPTDTQYF. The CDR3 DNA follows: TGTGCCAGCAGCCCTGACCGGTTACCCACAGATACGCAGTATTTT. J is TRBJ2-3 and V is TRBV7-9; unclear D gene. The CDR3 is 15 residues long. CDR1 SEHNR and CDR2 FQNEAQ come from the germline V gene (reference sequence). The ends were cut back, 5 bases at V and 2 bases at J, with 14 bases in the middle.

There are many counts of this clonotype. CDR3 sequence: CASRGDWGLWEQFF. CDR3 bases: TGTGCCAGCAGGGGGGATTGGGGGCTGTGGGAGCAGTTCTTC. This chain joins TRBV11-2 and TRBJ2-1, with D perhaps matching TRBD1 (6 bases). V was pared by 6 bases and J by 10 bases, with 19 bases between. The germline V gene encodes CDR1 SGHAT and CDR2 FQNNGV. The CDR3 spans 14 residues.

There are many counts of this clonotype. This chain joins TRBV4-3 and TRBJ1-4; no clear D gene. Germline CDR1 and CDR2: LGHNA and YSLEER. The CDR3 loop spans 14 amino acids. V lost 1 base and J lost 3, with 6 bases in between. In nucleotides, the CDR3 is TGCGCCAGCAGCCAAGGAGGTTCTAATGAAAAACTGTTTTTT. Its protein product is CASSQGGSNEKLFF.

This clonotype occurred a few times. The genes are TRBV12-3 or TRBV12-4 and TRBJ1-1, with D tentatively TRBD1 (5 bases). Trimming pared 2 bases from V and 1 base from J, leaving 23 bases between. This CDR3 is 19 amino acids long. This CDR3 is CASSLSRVLAYDWNTEAFF. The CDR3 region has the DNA TGTGCCAGCAGTTTAAGCAGGGTTTTGGCCTATGACTGGAACACTGAAGCTTTCTTT.

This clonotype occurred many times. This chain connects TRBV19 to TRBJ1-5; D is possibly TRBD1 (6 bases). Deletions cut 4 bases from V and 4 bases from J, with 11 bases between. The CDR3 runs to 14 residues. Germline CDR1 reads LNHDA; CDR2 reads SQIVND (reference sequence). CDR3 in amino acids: CASSKGGLNQPQHF. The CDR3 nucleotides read TGTGCCAGTAGTAAAGGGGGGCTGAATCAGCCCCAGCATTTT.

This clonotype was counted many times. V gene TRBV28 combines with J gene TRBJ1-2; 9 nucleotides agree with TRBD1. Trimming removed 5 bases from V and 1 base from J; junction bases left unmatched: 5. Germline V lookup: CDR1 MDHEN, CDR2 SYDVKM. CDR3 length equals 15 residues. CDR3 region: CASSRTGADNYGYTF. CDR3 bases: TGTGCCAGCAGTCGGACAGGGGCCGATAACTATGGCTACACCTTC.

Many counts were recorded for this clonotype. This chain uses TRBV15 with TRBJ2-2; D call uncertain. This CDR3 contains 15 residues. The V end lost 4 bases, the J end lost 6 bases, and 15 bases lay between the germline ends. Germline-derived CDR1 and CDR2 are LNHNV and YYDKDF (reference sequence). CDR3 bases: TGTGCCACCAGCACCAAAAGTACTTTCTCCGGGGAGCTGTTTTTT. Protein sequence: CATSTKSTFSGELFF.

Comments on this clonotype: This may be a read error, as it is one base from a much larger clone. In DNA, the CDR3 is TGTGCCAGCAGCAAGGAAGGCAATCGGCCCCAGCATTTT. Its protein is CASSKEGNRPQHF. V gene TRBV5-5 combines with J gene TRBJ1-5; D is undetermined. The CDR3 runs 13 residues. Germline lookup yields CDR1 SGHKS and CDR2 YYEKEE (reference sequence).

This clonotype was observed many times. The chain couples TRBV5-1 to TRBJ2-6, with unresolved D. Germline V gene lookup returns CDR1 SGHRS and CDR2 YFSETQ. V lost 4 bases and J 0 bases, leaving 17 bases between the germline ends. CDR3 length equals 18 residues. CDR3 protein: CASSMYTSTSSGANVLTF. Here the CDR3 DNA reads TGCGCCAGCAGCATGTACACCAGCACCTCCTCTGGGGCCAACGTCCTGACTTTC.

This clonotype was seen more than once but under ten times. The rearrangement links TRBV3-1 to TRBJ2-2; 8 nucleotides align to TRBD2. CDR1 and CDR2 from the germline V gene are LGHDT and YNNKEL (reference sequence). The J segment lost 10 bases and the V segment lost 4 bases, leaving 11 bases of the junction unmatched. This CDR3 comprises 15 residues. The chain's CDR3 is CASSPSGHRGEELFF. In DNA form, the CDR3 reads TGTGCCAGCAGCCCTAGCGGGCACCGGGGAGAGGAGCTGTTTTTT.

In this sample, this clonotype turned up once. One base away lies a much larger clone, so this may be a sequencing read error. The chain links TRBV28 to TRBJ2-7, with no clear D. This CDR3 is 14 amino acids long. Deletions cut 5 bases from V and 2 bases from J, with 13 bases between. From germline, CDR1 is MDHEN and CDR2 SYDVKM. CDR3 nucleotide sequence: TGTGCCAGCAGTCCCCCCAGCTACCCCTACGAGCAGTACTTC. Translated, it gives CASSPPSYPYEQYF. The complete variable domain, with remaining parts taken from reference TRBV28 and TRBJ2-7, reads DVKVTQSSRYLVKRTGEKVFLECVQDMDHENMFWYRQDPGLGLRLIYFSYDVKMKEKGDIPEGYSVSREKKERFSLILESASTNQTSMYLCASSPPSYPYEQYFGPGTRLTVT.

CDR3 residues: CASSARDSRGDEQFF. The CDR3 DNA follows: TGTGCCAGCAGTGCTAGAGATTCCCGGGGGGATGAGCAGTTCTTC. V gene TRBV2 combines with J gene TRBJ2-1; 7 positions agree with TRBD2. The germline V gene encodes CDR1 SNHLY and CDR2 FYNNEI. CDR3 length: 15 residues. V was clipped by 4 bases and J by 8 bases; unmatched bases: 11.